This paragraph reports one T cell receptor beta chain. Antigen: not known. This entry is derived from a study of cytomegalovirus exposure and HLA in healthy donors. Study observations and caveats: With further analysis later on, most CMV-associated TCR beta chains appeared HLA-restricted.

13 Jbeta primers and 60 Vbeta primers were used for the PCR. The data were produced by immunoSEQ multiplex PCR, yet TCRdb's version contains in-frame clones alone and is incomplete. The sample gives about 64,000 clones, over 75% of which show up once; approximately 4.7% is in the top ten. The TCR comes from a male donor in good health and CMV-seropositive. The material sequenced was PBMCs.

The CDR3 region is CASSYSALGGYEQYF. CDR3 sequence (DNA): TGTGCCAGCAGTTACTCGGCCCTAGGGGGATACGAGCAGTACTTC. The chain joins TRBV6-5 to TRBJ2-7; D may be TRBD1 (6 bases). The V gene's germline CDR1 is MNHEY and CDR2 SVGAGI. The CDR3 length is 15 residues. V dropped 0 bases and J dropped 4 bases, with 13 bases sitting between them.